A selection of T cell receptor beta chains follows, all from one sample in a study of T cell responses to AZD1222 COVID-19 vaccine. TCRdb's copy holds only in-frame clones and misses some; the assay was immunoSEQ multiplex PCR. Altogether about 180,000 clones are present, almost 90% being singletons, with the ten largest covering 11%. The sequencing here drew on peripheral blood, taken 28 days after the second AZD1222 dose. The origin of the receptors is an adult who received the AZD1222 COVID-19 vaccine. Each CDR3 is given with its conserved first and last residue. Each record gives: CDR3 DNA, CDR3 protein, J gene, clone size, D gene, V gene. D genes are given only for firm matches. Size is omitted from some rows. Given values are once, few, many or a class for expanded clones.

TGTGCCAGCAGCTCGGGGAGGAAGGCTGAGCAGTTCTTC | CASSSGRKAEQFF | TRBJ2-1 | once | - | TRBV11-3
TGTGCCAGCAGCTTAGGGACAGGGGTCACCGGGGAGCTGTTTTTT | CASSLGTGVTGELFF | TRBJ2-2 | - | TRBD1 | TRBV11-3
TGTGCCAGCAGTTACTCGGAGGGTAGGATTTATGGCTACACCTTC | CASSYSEGRIYGYTF | TRBJ1-2 | - | - | TRBV6-5
TGTGCCAGCAGTGAAGAGGGTAGCACAGATACGCAGTATTTT | CASSEEGSTDTQYF | TRBJ2-3 | once | - | TRBV2
TGTGCCAGCAGCTACGACTGGACAGGGGGCCACCGAGGAGCTTTCTTT | CASSYDWTGGHRGAFF | TRBJ1-1 | - | TRBD1 | TRBV7-2
TGTGCCAGCACGCTTACCTCGAACTATGGCTACACCTTC | CASTLTSNYGYTF | TRBJ1-2 | few | - | TRBV5-6
TGTGCCATCACCCCGGACAGGGGAACTCGTGGGGAGCTGTTTTTT | CAITPDRGTRGELFF | TRBJ2-2 | once | TRBD1 | TRBV10-3
TGTGCCAGCAGTTTGATCGGGGAGCTGTTTTTT | CASSLIGELFF | TRBJ2-2 | - | - | TRBV12-3/TRBV12-4
TGTGCCTGGGGATATATGTTCCCCGGGGAGCTGTTTTTT | CAWGYMFPGELFF | TRBJ2-2 | - | - | TRBV30
TGTGCCAGCAGTTTATTAGCAGGGGTAGGAGGCTACACCTTC | CASSLLAGVGGYTF | TRBJ1-2 | - | - | TRBV28
TGTGCCTGGAGTTGGCGGTCTTCCCCTCGGGATACGCAGTATTTT | CAWSWRSSPRDTQYF | TRBJ2-3 | - | - | TRBV30
TGTGCCAGCTCACCAGACACAGGTCGCCATAATTCACCCCTCCACTTT | CASSPDTGRHNSPLHF | TRBJ1-6 | - | - | TRBV18
TGTGCCAGCAGTGGAAGGGGGATTTCAACTGAAGCTTTCTTT | CASSGRGISTEAFF | TRBJ1-1 | - | - | TRBV2
TGTGCCAGTACCCCCGCCGGAAGGCTTAGCAATCAGCCCCAGCATTTT | CASTPAGRLSNQPQHF | TRBJ1-5 | few | - | TRBV19
TGTGCCAGCAGTTACTCGAAACCGGGGTTGAATCAGCCCCAGCATTTT | CASSYSKPGLNQPQHF | TRBJ1-5 | - | - | TRBV6-2/TRBV6-3
TGTGCCAGCAGGGGAGGGGTGAACACTGAAGCTTTCTTT | CASRGGVNTEAFF | TRBJ1-1 | - | - | TRBV27
TGTGCCAGCACCACCTGGGGGGCGCGGAATGAGCAGTTCTTC | CASTTWGARNEQFF | TRBJ2-1 | - | - | TRBV11-1
TGTGCCAGCAGCCTCGCCGGCTCTGGAAACACCATATATTTT | CASSLAGSGNTIYF | TRBJ1-3 | - | - | TRBV7-9
TGTGCCATCAGTGAAAGGGAGCCTAACTATGGCTACACCTTC | CAISEREPNYGYTF | TRBJ1-2 | - | - | TRBV10-3
TGTGCCAGCAGCTTAGGGAGAACTAGCCCGACCTCAGATACGCAGTATTTT | CASSLGRTSPTSDTQYF | TRBJ2-3 | - | - | TRBV11-3
TGTGCCAGCAGGGGACAGGGTTCGCGGTACTTC | CASRGQGSRYF | TRBJ2-7 | - | TRBD1 | TRBV6-5
TGCGCCAGCAGCTTGAGCACAGGGGGAATATCTGAAGCTTTCTTT | CASSLSTGGISEAFF | TRBJ1-1 | few | TRBD1 | TRBV5-1
TGTGCCAGCAGTTTAGTCCAGACAGATACGCAGTATTTT | CASSLVQTDTQYF | TRBJ2-3 | - | - | TRBV28
TGTGCCAGCAGCCCCGGCTTGCGGGGGGGGGCAGATACGCAGTATTTT | CASSPGLRGGADTQYF | TRBJ2-3 | - | TRBD2 | TRBV9
TGTGCCAGTAGTGGTTCCTCTGGAAACACCATATATTTT | CASSGSSGNTIYF | TRBJ1-3 | - | - | TRBV19
TGTGCCAGCAGCGTAGGTCAGTCCCCAGGGGCCGAGCAGTACTTC | CASSVGQSPGAEQYF | TRBJ2-7 | - | - | TRBV9
TGTGCCAGCAGCTTAGTTCCCGGCGGGGGCCAAGAGACCCAGTACTTC | CASSLVPGGGQETQYF | TRBJ2-5 | few | TRBD2 | TRBV11-2
TGTGCCAGCGCCCTAGCGGGGAACGGCAATGAGCAGTTCTTC | CASALAGNGNEQFF | TRBJ2-1 | - | TRBD2 | TRBV9
TGTGCCACCAGTGACCCCGATGGAAAACTGTTTTTT | CATSDPDGKLFF | TRBJ1-4 | - | - | TRBV24-1
TGTGCCAGCAGCCAAGGGCACGGGAGCTCTGGAAACACCATATATTTT | CASSQGHGSSGNTIYF | TRBJ1-3 | - | - | TRBV3-1/TRBV3-2
TGTGCCAGCAGCTTCGGGCAGGGGAAGGGCGGGGAGCTGTTTTTT | CASSFGQGKGGELFF | TRBJ2-2 | few | - | TRBV5-6
TGTGCCAGCAGCAGCTTGGGTCCGGACGAGCAGTACTTC | CASSSLGPDEQYF | TRBJ2-7 | - | - | TRBV6-5
TGTGCCTGGGCAGTCACAGATACGCAGTATTTT | CAWAVTDTQYF | TRBJ2-3 | - | - | TRBV30
TGTGCCAGCAGTCAAGGACAGTCGACTAATGAAAAACTGTTTTTT | CASSQGQSTNEKLFF | TRBJ1-4 | few | - | TRBV2
TGCAGCGTGACAGTCCCGGGAGGATACAATGAGCAGTTCTTC | CSVTVPGGYNEQFF | TRBJ2-1 | - | TRBD2 | TRBV29-1
TGTGCCAGCAGCCAAGTGACAGGGGGATACGAGCAGTACTTC | CASSQVTGGYEQYF | TRBJ2-7 | - | TRBD1 | TRBV3-1/TRBV3-2
TGTGCCAGCGGGACTAGGTTCCCGGGGGGTTCACCCCTCCACTTT | CASGTRFPGGSPLHF | TRBJ1-6 | - | - | TRBV6-5
TGTGCCAGCAGCCCACGGGTTGAGGACTACAATGAGCAGTTCTTC | CASSPRVEDYNEQFF | TRBJ2-1 | few | - | TRBV11-3
TGTGCCAGCAGCGTAGGGGGAAACTATGGCTACACCTTC | CASSVGGNYGYTF | TRBJ1-2 | - | - | TRBV9
TGTGCCAGTAGTATAAGGCAGGGATTATGGAATTCACCCCTCCACTTT | CASSIRQGLWNSPLHF | TRBJ1-6 | once | - | TRBV19
TGTGCCAGTAGTATCCGGGACAGGAATTCACCCCTCCACTTT | CASSIRDRNSPLHF | TRBJ1-6 | - | TRBD1 | TRBV19
TGTGCCAGCAGCCCTGTGCGAAAGACCCAGTACTTC | CASSPVRKTQYF | TRBJ2-5 | - | - | TRBV12-3/TRBV12-4
TGTGCCAGCAGTGACCGACTTGGCCTAAGCACAGATACGCAGTATTTT | CASSDRLGLSTDTQYF | TRBJ2-3 | - | - | TRBV2
TGTGCCAGCAGCGACACAGGCTCCTGGGGCTATGGCTACACCTTC | CASSDTGSWGYGYTF | TRBJ1-2 | - | - | TRBV6-6
TGTGCCAGCAGTTTCCTTACAGGACTCCGAGGCTCCTACGAGCAGTACTTC | CASSFLTGLRGSYEQYF | TRBJ2-7 | few | - | TRBV27
TGTGCCTGCGGGGGGGATGCAACTAATGAAAAACTGTTTTTT | CACGGDATNEKLFF | TRBJ1-4 | - | - | TRBV30
TGCAGCGGGGAATCCCGGGACATACTGAACACTGAAGCTTTCTTT | CSGESRDILNTEAFF | TRBJ1-1 | - | - | TRBV29-1
TGTGCCAGCACCCTCGGGACGGAAAATGAAAAACTGTTTTTT | CASTLGTENEKLFF | TRBJ1-4 | - | - | TRBV7-9
TGTGCCAGCAGCTGGAGCGAGCTCACTGAAGCTTTCTTT | CASSWSELTEAFF | TRBJ1-1 | - | - | TRBV5-6
TGTGCCAGCAGTTTACTCACAGGGATCACTGAAGCTTTCTTT | CASSLLTGITEAFF | TRBJ1-1 | - | - | TRBV6-2/TRBV6-3
TGTGCCACCAGTGACACGGGACAAAGCACAGATACGCAGTATTTT | CATSDTGQSTDTQYF | TRBJ2-3 | - | - | TRBV24-1
TGTGCCAGCAGTTCGCCGACAGGGCCCTTCGGAGTAGCTTTCTTT | CASSSPTGPFGVAFF | TRBJ1-1 | - | TRBD1 | TRBV28
TGTGCCAGCAGTTACGTAAGGGGTGAGCAGTTCTTC | CASSYVRGEQFF | TRBJ2-1 | once | - | TRBV6-5
TGCGCCAGCAGCGAACGAGGGTTAGGAAATTCACCCCTCCACTTT | CASSERGLGNSPLHF | TRBJ1-6 | - | - | TRBV4-1
TGTGCCAGCAGTTCTAGGCGATTTGCGCAGTATTTT | CASSSRRFAQYF | TRBJ2-3 | - | - | TRBV28
TGTGCCAGTAGTATGACCCGGGACGGCACGAGCTCCTATAATTCACCCCTCCACTTT | CASSMTRDGTSSYNSPLHF | TRBJ1-6 | - | - | TRBV19
TGCGCCAGCAGTGAGGATGCCGGGACAAACTCGAACACCATATATTTT | CASSEDAGTNSNTIYF | TRBJ1-3 | - | - | TRBV10-2